These 29 T cell receptor beta chains share one sample of origin, sequenced in a study of response to subunit inactivated influenza vaccine. One entry per CDR3 protein results from TCRdb running MiXCR on the RT-PCR reads. Of about 500,000 distinct CDR3 sequences in the sample, roughly 13% are singletons; the top ten hold roughly 14%. Source: PBMCs from blood, taken roughly 6 weeks after vaccination. These receptors originate from a middle-aged man who received an inactivated influenza vaccine.

This clonotype was seen a handful of times. The CDR3 loop reads CASSLRTGVYEQFF. In DNA form, the CDR3 reads TGTGCCAGCAGTTTAAGGACAGGGGTTTATGAGCAGTTCTTC. The V and J genes are TRBV28 and TRBJ2-1; TRBD1 agrees at 9 bases. The J segment lost 8 bases and the V segment lost 2 bases, leaving 4 bases of the junction unmatched. The germline V gene encodes CDR1 MDHEN and CDR2 SYDVKM. CDR3 length: 14 residues.

The chain joins TRBV10-3 to TRBJ2-1, with 13 bases identical to TRBD2. After removal of 6 bases from V and 6 bases from J, the junction contained 2 bases not matched to a gene. Germline lookup yields CDR1 ENHRY and CDR2 SYGVKD. The CDR3 contains 14 residues. The CDR3, as DNA: TGTGCCATCAGGGGGACTAGCGGGATCAATGAGCAGTTCTTC. Its translation: CAIRGTSGINEQFF.

The V call is TRBV6-5, the J call TRBJ1-1, with a weak D call TRBD1 (5 bases). Trimming stripped 0 bases from V and 1 base from J, with 9 bases between. This CDR3 contains 15 residues. CDR1 and CDR2 from the germline V gene are MNHEY and SVGAGI. The CDR3 bases are TGTGCCAGCAGTTACTCGGGACGGGAGAACACTGAAGCTTTCTTT. Protein sequence: CASSYSGRENTEAFF.

This clonotype was counted many times. The chain employs TRBV5-1 and TRBJ2-2; possible D gene TRBD2, 7 bases. The CDR3 totals 14 residues. Germline-derived CDR1 and CDR2 are SGHRS and YFSETQ. With 0 bases removed from V and 6 bases from J, the gap between germline ends came to 9 bases. CDR3 in DNA: TGCGCCAGCAGCTTGGCCGGGGGGCCCGGGGAGCTGTTTTTT. Its protein is CASSLAGGPGELFF.

This chain connects TRBV28 to TRBJ2-3, with D maybe TRBD2 (6 bases). CDR1 and CDR2 from the germline V gene are MDHEN and SYDVKM. V was shortened by 6 bases and J by 1 base, with 14 bases between the two germline ends. The CDR3 sequence is 15 residues long. CDR3 sequence reads: CASRSTGLRTDTQYF. CDR3 nucleotide sequence: TGTGCCAGCAGAAGTACGGGACTCCGCACAGATACGCAGTATTTT.

A few counts support this clonotype. V is TRBV7-8 and J is TRBJ2-3; 9 bases are shared with TRBD2. The germline V gene has CDR1 SGHVS and CDR2 FQNEAQ. The CDR3 runs 15 residues. V shed 5 bases and J 1 base; nucleotides not matched to a gene: 4. DNA of the CDR3: TGTGCCAGCAGCCGCGGGGGGGGAGGCACAGATACGCAGTATTTT. The encoded protein is CASSRGGGGTDTQYF. Supplemented by reference TRBV7-8 and TRBJ2-3, the full variable domain reads GAGVSQSPRYKVAKRGQDVALRCDPISGHVSLFWYQQALGQGPEFLTYFQNEAQLDKSGLPSDRFFAERPEGSVSTLKIQRTQQEDSAVYLCASSRGGGGTDTQYFGPGTRLTVL.

The chain links TRBV7-2 to TRBJ2-1; D not certain. The CDR3 length is 14 residues. The germline V gene has CDR1 SGHTA and CDR2 FQGNSA. Deletions cut 1 base from V and 9 bases from J, with 13 bases between. The CDR3 sequence: CASSLERHSGEQFF. DNA of the CDR3: TGTGCCAGCAGCTTAGAGAGACACTCGGGTGAGCAGTTCTTC.

This clonotype was seen a few times. The V and J genes are TRBV11-1 and TRBJ2-3; TRBD2 agrees at 16 bases. Germline V gene sequence: CDR1 SGHAT, CDR2 FQDESV (reference sequence). The CDR3 contains 17 residues. Germline trimming cut 4 bases from V and 5 bases from J; bases unmatched to any gene: 6. The CDR3 reads CASSSGTSGGGRDTQYF. The CDR3 region has the DNA TGTGCCAGCAGCTCCGGGACTAGCGGGGGGGGTCGAGATACGCAGTATTTT.

This clonotype was picked up a small number of times. This chain connects TRBV18 to TRBJ1-3; D is possibly TRBD1 (5 bases). V lost 3 bases and J lost 0, with 12 bases in between. This CDR3 has 16 residues. Germline-derived CDR1 and CDR2 are KGHSH and LQKENI. The CDR3 is CASSPLGPSSGNTIYF. The DNA for the CDR3 is TGTGCCAGCTCACCCCTGGGACCAAGCTCTGGAAACACCATATATTTT.

The chain employs TRBV20-1 and TRBJ2-5; 7 bases line up with TRBD2. The trim removed 5 bases at V and 1 base at J, leaving 4 bases unmatched. Germline assignment: CDR1 DFQATT and CDR2 SNEGSKA (reference sequence). The CDR3 consists of 13 residues. This CDR3 is CSAGGRAQETQYF. The CDR3 nucleotides read TGCAGTGCTGGCGGGAGAGCCCAAGAGACCCAGTACTTC.

The chain carries TRBV10-1 and TRBJ1-1, with a weak D call TRBD1 (5 bases). Trimming pared 3 bases from V and 4 bases from J, leaving 12 bases between. CDR1 is WNHNN and CDR2 is SYGVQD in the germline V gene (reference sequence). CDR3 length: 14 residues. The CDR3 region has the DNA TGCGCCAGCAGTGAAGTTCAGGGAATCACTGAAGCTTTCTTT. Translated: CASSEVQGITEAFF.

In its sample, this clonotype was seen a few times. The gene calls are TRBV6-2 or TRBV6-3 and TRBJ2-1; TRBD2 matches 9 bases. V was pared by 5 bases and J by 4 bases, with 6 bases of the junction left unmatched. Germline V lookup: CDR1 MNHEY, CDR2 SVGEGT. There are 15 residues in the CDR3. The CDR3 spells CASSRSGGLYNEQFF. Here the CDR3 DNA reads TGTGCCAGCAGTCGTAGCGGGGGCCTTTACAATGAGCAGTTCTTC.

This clonotype has ten or more counts. The V and J genes are TRBV7-2 and TRBJ2-5; D is ambiguous. The CDR3 covers 15 residues. Trimming removed 0 bases at V and 5 bases at J, with 13 bases between. CDR1 is SGHTA and CDR2 is FQGNSA in the germline V gene. The CDR3, as DNA: TGTGCCAGCAGCTTAGCCGGGTCAATTGCGGAGACCCAGTACTTC. Encoded protein: CASSLAGSIAETQYF.

The chain combines TRBV6-1 with TRBJ2-5, with 11 nucleotides matching TRBD2. The CDR3 has 15 amino acids. Germline CDR1 MNHNS, CDR2 SASEGT. V shed 7 bases, J shed 5 bases, and the junction held 9 bases outside the gene matches. CDR3 nucleotide sequence: TGTGCCAGCACTAAGACTAGCGGGGCCCGGGAGACCCAGTACTTC. Its protein is CASTKTSGARETQYF.

This clonotype was counted a few times. V is TRBV12-3 or TRBV12-4 and J is TRBJ1-2; unclear D gene. Trimming left V 5 bases short and J 4 bases short, with 14 bases between. This CDR3 has 14 residues. As DNA, the CDR3 is TGTGCCAGCAGTCGGGCCAATGTACCCTATGGCTACACCTTC. Translating it yields CASSRANVPYGYTF.

This clonotype was recorded many times. CDR3 in DNA: TGCAGCGTTGAAGGCGGGACTAGCGCCTTCCAAGAGACCCAGTACTTC. Amino acids: CSVEGGTSAFQETQYF. The V call is TRBV29-1, the J call TRBJ2-5, with 10 nucleotides matching TRBD2. The length of the CDR3 is 16 residues. Germline V gene sequence: CDR1 SQVTM, CDR2 ANQGSEA. V dropped 1 base and J dropped 1; count of bases not matched to a gene: 6.

There are many counts of this clonotype. The J gene is TRBJ2-7, the V gene TRBV5-1; D remains ambiguous. Germline values: CDR1 SGHRS, CDR2 YFSETQ. V lost 0 bases and J 4 bases, leaving 11 bases between the germline ends. CDR3 length equals 14 residues. The CDR3 reads CASSLVQASYEQYF. CDR3 coding DNA: TGCGCCAGCAGCTTGGTTCAGGCTTCGTACGAGCAGTACTTC.

The chain carries TRBV10-3 and TRBJ2-5; 7 nucleotides line up with TRBD1. V trimming: 3 bases; J trimming: 4 bases; junction bases outside the gene matches: 17. Germline V gene sequence: CDR1 ENHRY, CDR2 SYGVKD. This CDR3 spans 18 amino acids. CDR3 amino acids: CAISDAGRAVGGRETQYF. As DNA, the CDR3 is TGTGCCATCAGTGATGCAGGCCGGGCGGTAGGGGGCCGAGAGACCCAGTACTTC.

The chain joins TRBV11-3 to TRBJ1-5, with D possibly TRBD1 on 6 matching bases. The CDR3 is 17 residues long. CDR1 and CDR2 (germline): SGHNT, YENEEA. With 5 bases removed from V and 2 bases from J, the gap between germline ends came to 19 bases. The CDR3 DNA reads as TGTGCCAGCAGCCCATGGGGGGGGGCGGGAGGCAATCAGCCCCAGCATTTT. Protein product: CASSPWGGAGGNQPQHF.

Note on this clonotype: The junction departs from the called germline gene at one end, perhaps through a read error. The genes are TRBV9 and TRBJ2-5; 7 bases are a match to TRBD1. The length of the CDR3 is 13 residues. Germline loops: CDR1 SGDLS, CDR2 YYNGEE. The CDR3 protein is CASSAYDRDPVNF. The CDR3 DNA follows: TGTGCCAGCAGCGCCTACGACAGGGACCCCGTCAACTTC.

V gene TRBV7-9 combines with J gene TRBJ1-2, with D maybe TRBD1 (5 bases). Germline CDR1 SEHNR, CDR2 FQNEAQ (reference sequence). The CDR3 runs 14 residues. V was cut by 1 base and J by 2 bases, with 8 bases left in between. CDR3 bases: TGTGCCAGCAGCTTAGGCAGGGACAACTATGGCTACACCTTC. Translation: CASSLGRDNYGYTF.

There are a few counts of this clonotype. This chain links TRBV6-5 with TRBJ2-2, with D perhaps TRBD1 (6 bases). The CDR3 has 15 amino acids. Germline values: CDR1 MNHEY, CDR2 SVGAGI. V was cut by 0 bases and J by 4 bases, with 9 bases left in between. The CDR3 nucleotides are TGTGCCAGCAGTTACTCGGGGGCCTTCACCGGGGAGCTGTTTTTT. Encoded protein: CASSYSGAFTGELFF.

This sequence joins TRBV5-1 and TRBJ2-5; possibly TRBD1 or TRBD2 for D (7 bases each). The CDR3 totals 15 residues. Germline CDR1 reads SGHRS; CDR2 reads YFSETQ. V gave up 2 bases and J gave up 4 bases, with 15 bases separating them. CDR3: CASSFRGGGGETQYF. The CDR3 DNA is TGCGCCAGCAGCTTCAGGGGGGGCGGCGGAGAGACCCAGTACTTC.

This sequence joins TRBV20-1 and TRBJ1-4, with TRBD1 matching over 8 bases. In germline, CDR1 is DFQATT, CDR2 SNEGSKA (reference sequence). The V and J ends lost 5 bases and 8 bases, in that order; junction bases with no gene match: 7. The CDR3 sequence is 13 residues long. The CDR3 reads CSAPGTGLEKLFF. As DNA, the CDR3 is TGCAGTGCTCCCGGGACAGGACTCGAAAAACTGTTTTTT.

The chain recombines TRBV7-8 with TRBJ2-3; D is ambiguous. CDR1 and CDR2 (germline): SGHVS, FQNEAQ. The V end was cut by 5 bases, the J end by 2 bases, with 11 bases between. The CDR3 extends over 14 amino acids. The CDR3 sequence: CASSLVWNTDTQYF. The CDR3 nucleotides are TGTGCCAGCAGCCTGGTTTGGAACACAGATACGCAGTATTTT.

This clonotype was found many times. V usage is TRBV12-3 or TRBV12-4 and J usage is TRBJ2-3; 8 bases map to TRBD2. The V gene end was trimmed by 6 bases and the J gene end by 2 bases; junction bases not matched to a gene: 1. The CDR3 has 13 amino acids. CDR3 DNA sequence: TGTGCCAGCAGACTAGCGGCCACAGATACGCAGTATTTT. This codes for CASRLAATDTQYF.

V and J are TRBV12-3 or TRBV12-4 and TRBJ1-4, with 7 bases that match TRBD1. This CDR3 is 15 amino acids long. V lost 5 bases to trimming and J lost 7 bases; unmatched junction nucleotides: 10. The CDR3 DNA is TGTGCCAGCAGTCCCGGGACAGACGGTGGTGAAAAACTGTTTTTT. Protein sequence: CASSPGTDGGEKLFF.

This clonotype was counted between two and nine times. The rearrangement joins TRBV10-3 to TRBJ1-1; D unresolved. V lost 2 bases to trimming and J lost 4 bases, with 5 bases between them. This CDR3 comprises 12 residues. Germline V gene sequence: CDR1 ENHRY, CDR2 SYGVKD. Here the CDR3 reads CAISEVATEAFF. DNA for the CDR3: TGTGCCATCAGTGAGGTGGCCACTGAAGCTTTCTTT.

This clonotype was seen more than once but under ten times. The chain employs TRBV27 and TRBJ1-2; D gene unclear. V was pared by 3 bases and J by 2 bases, with 16 bases between. Germline CDR1 is MNHEY and CDR2 is SMNVEV (reference sequence). The CDR3 length is 16 residues. CDR3 loop: CASSFGVQTSNYGYTF. In DNA, the CDR3 is TGTGCCAGCAGTTTCGGAGTACAGACCTCAAACTATGGCTACACCTTC.